The entry below describes one TCR beta chain. Its antigen specificity is not known. No base qualities exist here, and no much larger clone lies one base off it. Inclusive of the bounding cysteine and phenylalanine, the CDR3 is 14 residues long. Only CDR3 DNA remains: 42 bases, in frame from the first base. CDR1 and CDR2 are drawn from the germline V gene: SGHRS, YFSETQ. At the junction V is shortened by 4 bases and J by 5 bases; bases outside the gene matches: 8. The CDR3 regions of human TCRbeta chains were analyzed by immunosequencing. As for how the authors treated the data: Repertoire TCRs were checked for matches against a reference library of SARS-CoV-2-specific TCRs that had been generated using the MIRA antigen-specificity platform. Breadth was defined as the fraction of unique TCRs that were SARS-CoV-2-associated, and depth was defined as the fraction of total T cells that were SARS-CoV-2-associated. Each spike-specific TCR was assigned to its reactive spike region and to a CD4 or CD8 class using the MIRA data. Log10-transformed breadth and depth values were compared by one-way ANOVA with Sidak's multiple comparisons tests. Not all clones reach the TCRdb copy of this immuneACCESS table, which keeps in-frame sequences only. Checked studies attribute under half of the gap to unresolved V genes and leave the rest unexplained. The V and J calls and clone size are taken from that table; D and trimming were inferred from the DNA. This sample holds around 100,000 clones; about nine tenths were observed only once. Of the sample, 1.8% falls within the top ten clones.

The data were obtained in a study of T cell responses to AZD1222 COVID-19 vaccine (dated by TCRdb to the early 2020s). Regarding the complete study: AZD1222 recipients whose second dose came at about 4 weeks and those whose second dose came at about 12 weeks were combined into one group, since spike-specific TCR depth and breadth did not differ between the two schedules. TCR sequencing covered 233 trial participants: approximately 200 given two doses of AZD1222 and 26 given two doses of MenACWY control vaccine. Trial participants were enrolled by age into subgroups of 18-55, 56-69 and 70-plus years, and roughly 150, 30 and 60 TCR-sequenced participants, respectively, were included in these subgroups.

Findings and caveats that apply to the study as a whole: Because no day 14 peak-response samples were available, repertoires were characterized only after the peak T cell response. In the small 56-69-year group, the increase in depth fell short of significance, most likely because of low power. Participants were mostly white British and included more females than males, and it was suggested by the authors that clonal diversity may have been underestimated. A significant rise in spike-specific TCR breadth and depth was observed after two AZD1222 doses relative to day 0 and relative to MenACWY recipients. Conclusions about previously exposed vaccinees are limited because only a handful of AZD1222 recipients were SARS-CoV-2 seropositive at baseline. Reportedly, almost half of the unique spike-specific TCRs recognized epitopes lying outside the regions that are mutated in the B.1.351 and B.1.1.7 variants. CD4 TCRs associated with the vaccine covered the entire spike protein, and the dominant responses were in regions 160-218 and 743-854.

The label giving this sample's time point can be read as: baseline before first vaccination. Samples from vaccinated people were obtained from the UK trials COV001 and COV002, which included a single-blind randomized controlled phase 2/3 trial of AZD1222 (ChAdOx1 nCoV-19) in healthy adults. For TCRbeta chain sequencing, PBMC samples were collected from trial participants at day 0 and at day 28 after the second dose. Here the chain combines TRBV5-1 and TRBJ2-5, with 7 junctional bases fitting TRBD1. This material consisted of peripheral blood, taken on day 0 of AZD1222 vaccination. This TCR was recovered from an adult in good health. The CDR3 in this case is CASSQTTGKETQYF. The DNA sequence is given as TGCGCCAGCAGCCAGACGACAGGGAAGGAGACCCAGTACTTC.